This T cell receptor beta chain was documented in a study of CD8 T cells in ankylosing spondylitis. Study-wide results and caveats: Matched ankylosing spondylitis synovial fluid reportedly showed significant enrichment of disease-linked clones. Ankylosing spondylitis blood appeared to be characterized by a TCR beta motif of roughly eight highly homologous variants.

This clonotype was seen repeatedly, ten times or more. The target antigen is unknown. The CDR3 has 13 residues. Germline V gene sequence: CDR1 DFQATT, CDR2 SNEGSKA (reference sequence). V was pared by 5 bases and J by 5 bases, with 15 bases between. Generation of TCR beta libraries employed quantitative 5'-RACE incorporating molecular barcodes. Via MiXCR, TCRdb re-called the 5' RACE reads, giving one row per CDR3 protein. Counted here are more than 200,000 distinct CDR3 sequences, under 30% occurring once; the ten biggest clones make up less than 0.75%. The clonotype comes from a male donor with ankylosing spondylitis or in good health (not recorded which). Source material: blood, either unsorted or a sorted T cell fraction (not recorded which). V is TRBV20-1 and J is TRBJ2-5, with D tentatively TRBD2 (7 bases). The CDR3 here is CSAFRGGDETQYF. CDR3 in DNA: TGCAGTGCTTTCAGGGGAGGGGATGAGACCCAGTACTTC.